The table lists the clone carrying this T cell receptor (beta chain) with a count of one. Germline values: CDR1 MDHEN, CDR2 SYDVKM. Trimming took off 6 bases at V and 0 bases at J, with 15 bases between the two ends. The CDR3 is 16 residues long. Using immunoSEQ multiplex PCR, the repertoire was profiled, and TCRdb retains in-frame clones only, with some absent. The sample contains 210,000 or so clones, 87% of which appear only once. These data originate in a study of blood T cell repertoires in COVID-19. Symptom resolution, clearance, or two negative PCRs marked donors in Cohort 3 as recovered. V and J are TRBV28 and TRBJ1-3, with D perhaps TRBD1 (6 bases). The specimen was PBMCs or T cells enriched from blood (not recorded which). The source is a man younger than 45 who had recovered from COVID-19. The DNA of the CDR3 is TGTGCCAGCAGCCTAACAGGGTTTGGCTCTGGAAACACCATATATTTT. Translating gives CASSLTGFGSGNTIYF.